What follows describes a single T cell receptor beta chain. The sample belongs to a study of blood T cell repertoires in COVID-19. At the level of the study: PBMCs, B-cell-depleted T cells, or T cells were the source of the cDNA or gDNA that made up the material.

Original processing notes: Amplification with reference gene primers provided the estimates of nucleated cell counts. Sequenced by immunoSEQ multiplex PCR; TCRdb stores in-frame clones only, minus some. That table is the source of V, J and clone size, and D and trimming were worked out from the DNA. The table shows 200,000 to 250,000 clones, with 75% to 85% occurring only once. The CDR3 length is 18 residues. From germline, CDR1 is SGHNT and CDR2 YENEEA. V lost 0 bases, J lost 3 bases, and 20 bases lay in between. The source of this sequence is an elderly woman with COVID-19, enrolled during active disease. The chain recombines TRBV11-3 with TRBJ1-2; D gene unclear. The specimen was peripheral blood. The DNA of the CDR3 is TGTGCCAGCAGCTTAGACCGAACCCACAGACAAGTGGACTATGGCTACACCTTC. Amino acids: CASSLDRTHRQVDYGYTF.